These T cell receptor beta chains were read from a single sample in a study of technical replicates of blood from a handful of donors. TCRdb keeps only in-frame clones here, not all; method: immunoSEQ multiplex PCR. The table shows roughly 72,000 clones, with approximately 94% occurring only once. Sequencing was carried out using T cells isolated from PBMCs. The source of these receptors is a human donor in good health. Both conserved end residues are part of each CDR3. Only part of the rows carry a size: once, few, many, or a class if the clone is expanded.

TRBJ2-7,TRBV7-9,NA,17,CASSLVGLAGGGYEQYF
TRBJ2-7,TRBV2,NA,13,CARRPGQGSEQYF
TRBJ1-5,TRBV25-1,NA,15,CASSETGSSNQPQHF
TRBJ2-7,TRBV11-2,NA,13,CASSLGGVYEQYF
TRBJ1-5,TRBV7-8,NA,14,CASSLPQGGQPQHF
TRBJ2-1,TRBV9,once,15,CASSVGSIPSNEQFF
TRBJ1-1,TRBV2,NA,14,CASSLLDMDTEAFF
TRBJ2-1,TRBV9,once,15,CASSVVASIGHEQFF
TRBJ2-7,TRBV7-2,NA,16,CASSLGPGDTDYEQYF
TRBJ2-2,TRBV4-2,NA,17,CASSPLVPGGSTGELFF
TRBJ1-1,TRBV18,NA,15,CASSPPRDIYSEAFF
TRBJ2-1,TRBV7-5,NA,18,CARSLGPSGRADYNEQFF
TRBJ1-5,TRBV13,NA,14,CASSLTGSNQPQHF
TRBJ2-5,TRBV7-2,NA,14,CASSLGGSQETQYF
TRBJ1-1,TRBV27,NA,13,CASSLTAYTEAFF
TRBJ1-5,TRBV12-5,NA,12,CASGVSPQPQHF
TRBJ2-1,TRBV28,NA,15,CASSIAPSSYNEQFF
TRBJ1-1,TRBV7-9,once,13,CASSLAGAPEAFF
TRBJ2-7,TRBV5-1,NA,16,CASSSDLTSGSYEQYF
TRBJ2-1,TRBV13,NA,12,CASSLLQREQFF
TRBJ1-1,TRBV6-5,once,11,CASSHRGEAFF
TRBJ2-5,TRBV19,NA,13,CASTQGPQETQYF
TRBJ2-7,TRBV28,NA,15,CASSLRGQGSYEQYF
TRBJ1-2,TRBV4-1,NA,15,CASSQADRGIKGYTF
TRBJ1-5,TRBV9,NA,14,CASSGVGVNQPQHF
TRBJ2-7,TRBV14,NA,12,CASSQDLYEQYF
TRBJ2-3,TRBV19,NA,15,CASSPMDSSTDTQYF
TRBJ1-2,TRBV6-4,NA,11,CASSPGYGYTF
TRBJ1-5,TRBV2,once,13,CASSERIGQPQHF
TRBJ2-7,TRBV29-1,NA,12,CSVVGLSYEQYF
TRBJ1-4,TRBV27,once,15,CASSFNRGNWEKLFF
TRBJ2-7,TRBV15,NA,16,CATSRGVGQFAAEQYF
TRBJ2-7,TRBV27,NA,18,CASSLTTGGAWGSYEQYF
TRBJ1-1,TRBV5-1,NA,14,CASSSRQIEHGAFF
TRBJ1-1,TRBV7-9,NA,11,CASSLQGFAFF
TRBJ1-2,TRBV7-9,NA,14,CATPLAGVFYGYTF
TRBJ1-1,TRBV5-5,NA,14,CASRYSPGQGTAFF
TRBJ1-2,TRBV30,NA,12,CASAGDMGGYTF
TRBJ1-5,TRBV29-1,NA,13,CSVEIVEGQPQHF
TRBJ1-2,TRBV10-1,NA,15,CASIIGTGGANGYTF
TRBJ1-4,TRBV5-6,NA,17,CASSFLRTGGQGEKLFF
TRBJ2-1,TRBV7-9,NA,17,CASSFSGQGLLHDEQFF
TRBJ2-2,TRBV2,few,15,CASSGLAGPTGELFF
TRBJ2-7,TRBV9,NA,14,CASSGSGQNYEQYF
TRBJ2-7,TRBV4-3,NA,15,CASSQGLPRSYEQYF
TRBJ1-5,TRBV28,once,12,CASRQVNQPQHF
TRBJ2-1,TRBV5-1,NA,16,CASSLEGQGIGNEQFF
TRBJ2-2,TRBV5-4,NA,11,CASSFSGELFF
TRBJ1-3,TRBV11-2,NA,17,CASSPSLGAQAGNTIYF
TRBJ2-7,TRBV11-2,NA,13,CASSSIISYEQYF
TRBJ2-1,TRBV7-9,NA,18,CASSLDPSLGAPYNEQFF
TRBJ2-3,TRBV7-7,NA,14,CASSLAGSTDTQYF
TRBJ2-3,TRBV6-5,NA,15,CASSPSLVSTDTQYF
TRBJ2-1,TRBV4-3,NA,15,CASSQLSGSGNEQFF
TRBJ1-5,TRBV4-1,NA,15,CASSQDTRGDQPQHF